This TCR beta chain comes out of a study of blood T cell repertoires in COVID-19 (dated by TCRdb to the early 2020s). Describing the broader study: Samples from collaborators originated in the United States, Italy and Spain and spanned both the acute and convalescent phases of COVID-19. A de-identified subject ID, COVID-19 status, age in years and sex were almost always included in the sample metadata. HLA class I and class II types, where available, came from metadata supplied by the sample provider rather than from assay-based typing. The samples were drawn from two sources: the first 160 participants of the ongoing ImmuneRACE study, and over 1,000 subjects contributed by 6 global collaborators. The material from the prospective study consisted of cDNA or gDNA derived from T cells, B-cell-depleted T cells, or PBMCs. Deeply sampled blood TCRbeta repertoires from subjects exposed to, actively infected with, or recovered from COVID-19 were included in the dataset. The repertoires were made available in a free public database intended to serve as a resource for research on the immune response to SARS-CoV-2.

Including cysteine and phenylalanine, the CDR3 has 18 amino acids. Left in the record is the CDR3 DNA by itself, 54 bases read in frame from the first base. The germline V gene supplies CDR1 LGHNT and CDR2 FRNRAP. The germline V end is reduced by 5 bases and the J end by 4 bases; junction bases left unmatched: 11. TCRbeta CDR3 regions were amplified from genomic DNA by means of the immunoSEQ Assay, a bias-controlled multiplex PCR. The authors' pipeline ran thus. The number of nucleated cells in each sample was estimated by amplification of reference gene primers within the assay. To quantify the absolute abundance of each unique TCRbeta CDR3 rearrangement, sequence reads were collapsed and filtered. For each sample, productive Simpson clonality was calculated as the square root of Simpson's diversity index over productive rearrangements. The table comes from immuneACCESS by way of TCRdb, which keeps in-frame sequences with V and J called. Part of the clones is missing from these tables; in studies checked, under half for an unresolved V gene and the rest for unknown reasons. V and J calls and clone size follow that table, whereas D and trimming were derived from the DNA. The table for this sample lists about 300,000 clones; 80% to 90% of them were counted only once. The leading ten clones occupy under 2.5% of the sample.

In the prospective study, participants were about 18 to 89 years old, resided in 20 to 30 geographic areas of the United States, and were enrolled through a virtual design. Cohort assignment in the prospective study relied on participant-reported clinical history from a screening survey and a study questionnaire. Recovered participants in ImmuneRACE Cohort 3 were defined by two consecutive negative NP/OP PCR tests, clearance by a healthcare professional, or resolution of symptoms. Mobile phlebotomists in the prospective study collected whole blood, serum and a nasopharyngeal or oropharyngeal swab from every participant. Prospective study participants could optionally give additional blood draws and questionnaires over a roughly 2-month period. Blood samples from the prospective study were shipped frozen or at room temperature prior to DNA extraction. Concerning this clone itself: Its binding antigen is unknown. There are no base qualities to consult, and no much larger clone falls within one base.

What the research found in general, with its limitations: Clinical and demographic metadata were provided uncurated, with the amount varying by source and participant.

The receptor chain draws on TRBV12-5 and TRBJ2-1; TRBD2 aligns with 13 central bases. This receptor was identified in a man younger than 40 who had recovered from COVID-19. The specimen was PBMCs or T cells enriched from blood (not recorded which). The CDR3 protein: CASGLLGTSGTAYNEQFF. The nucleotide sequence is TGTGCTAGTGGTCTTCTCGGGACTAGCGGGACCGCTTACAATGAGCAGTTCTTC.